This TCR beta chain was documented in a study of OX40 agonist ivuxolimab in advanced cancers. Study as a whole: Averaging 60 years in age, with a range of roughly 23 to 85, the cohort was 82.7% male.

The count of this clone is one. The antigen is not known. Libraries were prepared by immunoSEQ multiplex PCR; TCRdb keeps only in-frame clonotypes and omits some of them. The sample includes 84,000 or so clones, 94% seen only once; the top ten take 11%. The study, taken as a whole, reports: On average, a greater number of expanded clones characterised CD8+ T cells relative to CD4+. The 0.1-3.0 mg/kg partial responders had among the lowest clonal expansion.

Trimming at V came to 0 bases and at J to 1 base, leaving 8 bases not matched to a gene. Germline CDR1 LGHNA, CDR2 YNFKEQ. This CDR3 is 17 amino acids long. The source was CD4+ or CD8+ T cells sorted from blood, collected in a trial of the OX40 agonist ivuxolimab. The receptor's source is an adult with an advanced solid tumor such as melanoma, head and neck, liver or kidney cancer. V gene TRBV4-2 combines with J gene TRBJ1-2; TRBD1 matches at 7 bases. The CDR3 region has the DNA TGTGCCAGCAGCCAAGATCGGACAGGCAGGAATAACTATGGCTACACCTTC. Translating gives CASSQDRTGRNNYGYTF.